The clone carrying this T cell receptor (beta chain) was seen at least ten times. The sample comes from a study of early T cells in non-severe SARS-CoV-2 infection. On the study more broadly: Alpha and beta chains were unpaired, from unsorted whole-blood bulk RNA.

Trimming took 1 base from V and 3 from J, leaving 6 bases between them. This CDR3 is 13 amino acids long. Separate cDNA molecules each had unique molecular identifiers attached to them. TCRdb re-analysed the 5' RACE reads in MiXCR, keeping a single row per CDR3 protein. The table has 30,000 or so distinct CDR3 sequences, under 7.5% seen once; the top ten hold 2.5% to 3%. This clonotype originated in an adult who was a healthcare worker with PCR-confirmed SARS-CoV-2 infection or an uninfected control (not recorded which). Sequenced sample: whole blood. The chain links TRBV12-3 or TRBV12-4 to TRBJ1-1, with no clear D. CDR3 protein: CASSLDTDTEAFF. CDR3 nucleotide sequence: TGTGCCAGCAGTTTAGACACCGACACTGAAGCTTTCTTT.